This T cell receptor (beta chain) was profiled in a study of blood T cell repertoires in COVID-19. Looking at the study overall: Whether acute or convalescent, the COVID-19 samples came from the United States, Italy and Spain. In each case, the material was cDNA or gDNA derived from T cells, B-cell-depleted T cells, or PBMCs.

Source study methods: Scientists estimated how many nucleated cells there were by amplifying reference gene primers. The data were produced by immunoSEQ multiplex PCR, yet TCRdb's version contains in-frame clones alone and is incomplete. The D gene and trimming were derived from the DNA, and the V and J assignments and clone size from that table. The sample has 300,000 or so clones, around 87% seen once. Source material: peripheral blood. The origin of this receptor is a man aged 45-65 years with active or convalescent COVID-19.

The chain's CDR3 is CASSEYLAGGASNQPQHF. DNA of the CDR3: TGTGCCAGCAGTGAATATTTAGCAGGGGGCGCGAGCAATCAGCCCCAGCATTTT. The V gene is TRBV25-1, the J gene TRBJ1-5, with 8 positions matching TRBD1. The trim removed 0 bases at V and 1 base at J, leaving 8 bases unmatched. The CDR3 length is 18 residues. Germline values: CDR1 MGHDK, CDR2 SYGVNS.